These 29 T cell receptor beta chains came from one sample sequenced in a study of PD-L1 blockade in urothelial cancer. The time point is: pretreatment peripheral blood. Sequenced by immunoSEQ multiplex PCR; TCRdb stores in-frame clones only, minus some. The sample holds around 92,000 clones, about 90% seen once. The sequencing here drew on PBMCs, taken around atezolizumab (anti-PD-L1) treatment. The origin of the receptors is a woman of 80 years or more with urothelial cancer.

This chain uses TRBV7-6 with TRBJ2-2; TRBD2 is a possible D gene (6 bases). CDR3 length equals 16 residues. The germline V gene encodes CDR1 SGHVS and CDR2 FNYEAQ. V was pared by 7 bases and J by 7 bases, with 22 bases between. CDR3: CASTRESGQMGGELFF. CDR3 in DNA: TGTGCCAGCACCCGAGAGAGCGGGCAGATGGGCGGGGAGCTGTTTTTT.

This chain joins TRBV5-4 and TRBJ2-2, with a tentative D call TRBD2 (5 bases). The CDR3 extends over 18 amino acids. Germline assignment: CDR1 SGHNT and CDR2 YYREEE (reference sequence). V gave up 2 bases and J gave up 5 bases, with 22 bases separating them. CDR3 in DNA: TGTGCCAGCAGCTTAGGTTTTGGGGAGTTGGGAAAAACCGGGGAGCTGTTTTTT. As protein: CASSLGFGELGKTGELFF.

J is TRBJ2-5 and V is TRBV19, with 7 bases fitting TRBD1. Germline lookup yields CDR1 LNHDA and CDR2 SQIVND (reference sequence). V was pared by 6 bases and J by 5 bases, with 9 bases of the junction left unmatched. CDR3 length equals 14 residues. The CDR3 spells CASRVSGGSETQYF. CDR3 bases: TGTGCCAGTAGGGTGTCAGGGGGTAGTGAGACCCAGTACTTC.

V gene TRBV6-6 combines with J gene TRBJ2-7; TRBD1 matches at 7 bases. Germline CDR1 reads MNHNY; CDR2 reads SVGAGI (reference sequence). This CDR3 has 16 amino acids. Losses at the gene ends were 0 bases for V and 5 bases for J; bases not matched to a gene: 10. The CDR3 region is CASSYSAQGSFHEQYF. The CDR3 nucleotides are TGTGCCAGCAGTTACTCGGCACAGGGGAGTTTCCACGAGCAGTACTTC.

V usage is TRBV30 and J usage is TRBJ1-1; maybe TRBD1 (6 bases). The length of the CDR3 is 16 residues. Trimming took 3 bases from V and 0 from J, leaving 17 bases between them. The germline gives CDR1 GTSNPN, CDR2 SVGIG (reference sequence). For the CDR3, the DNA is TGTGCCTGGAGCCAGGGGCCCTCGGGAATGAACACTGAAGCTTTCTTT. Translating gives CAWSQGPSGMNTEAFF. Looking up the rest from reference TRBV30 and TRBJ1-1 gives the full variable domain: SQTIHQWPATLVQPVGSPLSLECTVEGTSNPNLYWYRQAAGRGLQLLFYSVGIGQISSEVPQNLSASRPQDRQFILSSKKLLLSDSGFYLCAWSQGPSGMNTEAFFGQGTRLTVV.

This clone showed up just a few times. V usage is TRBV5-1 and J usage is TRBJ1-2, with TRBD1 identical over 7 bases. CDR3 size: 15 residues. The V segment lost 4 bases and the J segment 4 bases; nucleotides outside the gene matches: 10. Germline V gene data show CDR1 as SGHRS and CDR2 as YFSETQ. The CDR3, as DNA: TGCGCCAGCAGCGCCAGGGACAGTCGTCTCTATGGCTACACCTTC. It codes for CASSARDSRLYGYTF.

V usage is TRBV5-1 and J usage is TRBJ1-4, with TRBD1 matching 8 bases. From germline, CDR1 is SGHRS and CDR2 YFSETQ. The junction had 2 bases not matched to a gene; V was cut back by 4 bases and J by 0 bases. The CDR3 is 15 residues long. CDR3 amino acids: CASSVDRATNEKLFF. DNA of the CDR3: TGCGCCAGCAGCGTGGACAGGGCAACTAATGAAAAACTGTTTTTT.

This clone was detected only once. The chain joins TRBV2 to TRBJ2-1; 9 nucleotides line up with TRBD2. Losses at the gene ends were 4 bases for V and 4 bases for J; bases not matched to a gene: 5. This CDR3 region has 15 residues. Looked up from germline, CDR1 is SNHLY and CDR2 is FYNNEI. The CDR3 protein is CASSGSGRSYNEQFF. The CDR3 DNA follows: TGTGCCAGCAGTGGTAGCGGGAGATCTTACAATGAGCAGTTCTTC.

This sequence joins TRBV6-1 and TRBJ2-7, with a possible D match to TRBD1 (6 bases). The V gene's germline CDR1 is MNHNS and CDR2 SASEGT. The germline V and J ends were trimmed by 7 bases and 5 bases, with 12 bases remaining between them. The CDR3 extends over 12 amino acids. CDR3 amino acids: CASNTYRDEQYF. CDR3 DNA: TGTGCCAGCAACACCTACAGGGACGAGCAGTACTTC.

V gene TRBV5-4 combines with J gene TRBJ1-1; D not certain. The V end was cut by 0 bases, the J end by 0 bases, with 15 bases between. The CDR3 contains 17 residues. Germline lookup yields CDR1 SGHNT and CDR2 YYREEE (reference sequence). The CDR3 bases are TGTGCCAGCAGCTTGGAGGGATCACGGGGATTGAACACTGAAGCTTTCTTT. It encodes CASSLEGSRGLNTEAFF.

This clone was counted between two and nine times. The chain is built from TRBV5-1 and TRBJ2-1; 8 nucleotides line up with TRBD2. Per the germline V gene, CDR1 is SGHRS and CDR2 is YFSETQ. V trimming: 0 bases; J trimming: 5 bases; junction bases outside the gene matches: 7. There are 16 residues in the CDR3. The CDR3 DNA is TGCGCCAGCAGCTTGGTGGGACTAGGGGTTAACAATGAGCAGTTCTTC. It codes for CASSLVGLGVNNEQFF.

In this sample, this clone turned up once. V gene TRBV30 combines with J gene TRBJ1-5, with a possible D match to TRBD1 (6 bases). Germline V gene data show CDR1 as GTSNPN and CDR2 as SVGIG (reference sequence). With 1 base removed from V and 3 bases from J, the gap between germline ends came to 10 bases. CDR3 size: 14 residues. DNA of the CDR3: TGTGCCTGGAGTGGGGGACACTTCAATCAGCCCCAGCATTTT. As protein: CAWSGGHFNQPQHF.

V gene TRBV7-8 combines with J gene TRBJ2-6; tentative D call: TRBD1 (5 bases). Germline V gene sequence: CDR1 SGHVS, CDR2 FQNEAQ. Trimming cost V 1 base and J 0 bases, with 7 bases left between them. The CDR3 length is 16 residues. CDR3 coding DNA: TGTGCCAGCAGCTTAGGGGGCGGCTCTGGGGCCAACGTCCTGACTTTC. Protein sequence: CASSLGGGSGANVLTF. The whole variable domain, filled in from reference TRBV7-8 and TRBJ2-6, reads GAGVSQSPRYKVAKRGQDVALRCDPISGHVSLFWYQQALGQGPEFLTYFQNEAQLDKSGLPSDRFFAERPEGSVSTLKIQRTQQEDSAVYLCASSLGGGSGANVLTFGAGSRLTVL.

The chain carries TRBV30 and TRBJ1-1; D gene unclear. Trimming took 4 bases from V and 0 from J, leaving 6 bases between them. The CDR3 has 12 residues. Germline CDR1 is GTSNPN and CDR2 is SVGIG (reference sequence). CDR3 nucleotides: TGTGCCTGGAATTCGGTGAACACTGAAGCTTTCTTT. The encoded protein is CAWNSVNTEAFF.

The chain recombines TRBV29-1 with TRBJ1-2, with TRBD1 as a possible D gene (6 bases). This CDR3 has 15 residues. The V end lost 6 bases, the J end lost 8 bases, and 25 bases lay between the germline ends. Germline CDR1 is SQVTM and CDR2 is ANQGSEA. CDR3 protein: CSVERGYRADQGYTF. The CDR3, as DNA: TGCAGCGTGGAGAGGGGTTACAGGGCTGATCAGGGCTACACCTTC. The whole variable domain, filled in from reference TRBV29-1 and TRBJ1-2, reads SAVISQKPSRDICQRGTSLTIQCQVDSQVTMMFWYRQQPGQSLTLIATANQGSEATYESGFVIDKFPISRPNLTFSTLTVSNMSPEDSSIYLCSVERGYRADQGYTFGSGTRLTVV.

The rearrangement links TRBV4-2 to TRBJ2-7, with TRBD2 as a possible D gene (6 bases). The CDR3 is made up of 15 amino acids. Germline-derived CDR1 and CDR2 are LGHNA and YNFKEQ. The V and J ends lost 1 base and 5 bases respectively, with 15 bases between them. The CDR3 bases are TGTGCCAGCAGCCAAGTGGGGACTGGCGAAGACGAGCAGTACTTC. Protein: CASSQVGTGEDEQYF.

This clone was seen a single time. The chain joins TRBV18 to TRBJ1-5; 8 positions agree with TRBD1. The germline CDR1 and CDR2 sequences are KGHSH and LQKENI. CDR3 length equals 14 residues. V lost 4 bases and J lost 4; bases outside the gene matches: 3. The CDR3 DNA follows: TGTGCCAGCTCACGTGGGACAGGAAATCAGCCCCAGCATTTT. Translation gives CASSRGTGNQPQHF.

This sequence joins TRBV10-1 and TRBJ2-2; D might be TRBD2 (6 bases). The CDR3 has 16 amino acids. V dropped 0 bases and J dropped 4 bases, with 12 bases sitting between them. CDR1 and CDR2 from the germline V gene are WNHNN and SYGVQD (reference sequence). The CDR3 nucleotides are TGCGCCAGCAGTGAGTCAGGAGGGGTTGGCACCGGGGAGCTGTTTTTT. Translated, it gives CASSESGGVGTGELFF.

The V and J genes are TRBV6-1 and TRBJ2-1; 11 positions agree with TRBD2. The CDR3 runs 16 residues. Unmatched junction bases numbered 5, after V lost 0 bases and J lost 7 bases. CDR1 and CDR2 (germline): MNHNS, SASEGT. The CDR3 nucleotides are TGTGCCAGCAGTGAAGCACTAGCGGGAGCGTGGAATGAGCAGTTCTTC. It translates to CASSEALAGAWNEQFF.

The V and J genes are TRBV10-2 and TRBJ2-7; D is unclear. CDR3 size: 13 residues. V was clipped by 4 bases and J by 0 bases, with 7 bases between them. Germline CDR1 and CDR2: WSHSY and SAAADI. The CDR3 nucleotides are TGCGCCAGCAGTGGTAAGAGCTCCTACGAGCAGTACTTC. Protein product: CASSGKSSYEQYF.

V is TRBV11-2 and J is TRBJ1-1, with 8 bases lining up with TRBD1. With 5 bases clipped from V and 8 bases from J, the junction kept 13 bases outside the gene matches. The CDR3 is 15 amino acids. Germline lookup yields CDR1 SGHAT and CDR2 FQNNGV. The CDR3 DNA reads as TGTGCCAGCAGCCTGCTACGGACAGGGTCTACGGAAGCTTTCTTT. Translated, it gives CASSLLRTGSTEAFF.

This chain links TRBV6-5 with TRBJ2-2, with TRBD1 identical over 9 bases. The CDR3 covers 15 residues. The V gene end was trimmed by 2 bases and the J gene end by 6 bases; junction bases not matched to a gene: 4. Germline CDR1 is MNHEY and CDR2 is SVGAGI. The CDR3 DNA sequence: TGTGCCAGCAGTTACACTGACAGGGGGGCCGGGGAGCTGTTTTTT. It translates to CASSYTDRGAGELFF.

The gene calls are TRBV27 and TRBJ2-2, with no clear D. This CDR3 has 16 amino acids. Germline CDR1 and CDR2: MNHEY and SMNVEV (reference sequence). The V end was cut by 0 bases, the J end by 3 bases, with 11 bases between. For the CDR3, the DNA is TGTGCCAGCAGTTTATCGATTCAGGTCTACACCGGGGAGCTGTTTTTT. It translates to CASSLSIQVYTGELFF.

V is TRBV5-6 and J is TRBJ2-5; TRBD2 matches at 15 bases. V lost 4 bases to trimming and J lost 0 bases; unmatched junction nucleotides: 7. CDR3 length: 18 residues. Germline-derived CDR1 and CDR2 are SGHDT and YYEEEE. CDR3: CASSAEGLAGGYQETQYF. CDR3 nucleotides: TGTGCCAGCAGCGCGGAAGGACTAGCGGGAGGGTACCAAGAGACCCAGTACTTC.

The rearrangement joins TRBV6-1 to TRBJ1-2; no clear D gene. Germline V gene lookup returns CDR1 MNHNS and CDR2 SASEGT. The length of the CDR3 is 13 residues. With 10 bases removed from V and 4 bases from J, the gap between germline ends came to 16 bases. CDR3 amino acids: CATQHPGGYGYTF. CDR3 DNA sequence: TGTGCCACCCAACACCCGGGTGGCTATGGCTACACCTTC.

This sequence joins TRBV7-9 and TRBJ2-3, with a tentative D call TRBD1 (7 bases). The CDR3 is 15 amino acids. Trimming took off 5 bases at V and 3 bases at J, with 15 bases between the two ends. Germline CDR1 is SEHNR and CDR2 is FQNEAQ (reference sequence). CDR3 sequence (DNA): TGTGCCAGCAGCGGGGGGACAGTTCGTACAGATACGCAGTATTTT. Translating it yields CASSGGTVRTDTQYF. Filled out from reference TRBV7-9 and TRBJ2-3, the complete variable domain reads DTGVSQNPRHKITKRGQNVTFRCDPISEHNRLYWYRQTLGQGPEFLTYFQNEAQLEKSRLLSDRFSAERPKGSFSTLEIQRTEQGDSAMYLCASSGGTVRTDTQYFGPGTRLTVL.

The chain recombines TRBV2 with TRBJ2-5; 9 bases map to TRBD2. This CDR3 spans 15 amino acids. With 4 bases clipped from V and 4 bases from J, the junction kept 7 bases outside the gene matches. CDR1 SNHLY and CDR2 FYNNEI come from the germline V gene. CDR3 bases: TGTGCCAGCAGTGTAGGGGGACTAGCTCGAGAGACCCAGTACTTC. Protein sequence: CASSVGGLARETQYF.

The chain employs TRBV30 and TRBJ2-6, with D possibly TRBD1 on 5 matching bases. Germline V lookup: CDR1 GTSNPN, CDR2 SVGIG (reference sequence). The CDR3 sequence is 13 residues long. Trimming took 7 bases from V and 2 from J, leaving 9 bases between them. The CDR3 loop reads CALDKAGANVLTF. In DNA, the CDR3 is TGTGCCTTGGACAAGGCTGGGGCCAACGTCCTGACTTTC.

This clone has a handful of counts. The V call is TRBV5-1, the J call TRBJ1-3; D is uncertain. Trimming stripped 1 base from V and 4 bases from J, with 6 bases between. The CDR3 loop spans 13 amino acids. Germline V gene lookup returns CDR1 SGHRS and CDR2 YFSETQ. CDR3 in amino acids: CASSLPEGNTIYF. The CDR3 region has the DNA TGCGCCAGCAGCTTGCCCGAGGGAAACACCATATATTTT.